These T cell receptor beta chains were read from a single sample in a study of control samples from healthy donors and cancer patients. The data were produced by immunoSEQ multiplex PCR, yet TCRdb's version contains in-frame clones alone and is incomplete. This sample carries about 22,000 clones, around 83% of them seen once, and the ten largest clones take approximately 30%. Material: PBMCs. The receptors originated from a man aged 60-69 years with head and neck cancer. The CDR3 runs from the conserved cysteine through the conserved F or W. A D gene is named only where the DNA matches it firmly. Size is stated for part of the rows, as once, few or many counts, or as a class when the clone is expanded.

TRBJ1-3 TRBV9 - - TGTGCCAGCAGCGTAGGGCCCTCCTCTGGAAACACCATATATTTT CASSVGPSSGNTIYF
TRBJ1-2 TRBV12-3/TRBV12-4 TRBD1 - TGTGCCAGCAGTTCAGGGACAGGCCATGGCTACACCTTC CASSSGTGHGYTF
TRBJ2-1 TRBV28 TRBD2 - TGTGCCAGCAGCGCGACTAGCGGCTCCTACAATGAGCAGTTCTTC CASSATSGSYNEQFF
TRBJ1-1 TRBV28 - once TGTGCCAGCAGTTTATTCCAGGGAGCCACTGAAGCTTTCTTT CASSLFQGATEAFF
TRBJ1-1 TRBV3-1/TRBV3-2 - - TGTGCCAGCAGCCAAGATTACTGGGGCACTGAAGCTTTCTTT CASSQDYWGTEAFF
TRBJ2-3 TRBV27 TRBD2 - TGTGCCAGCAGTAACATGTGGTTGGGACTAGCGGACAGCGAGAACCTTCTATCAGATACGCAGTATTTT CASSNMWLGLADSENLLSDTQYF
TRBJ2-2 TRBV13 TRBD2 few TGTGCCAGCAGCTTGGGACTAGCGGGAAGGAACACCGGGGAGCTGTTTTTT CASSLGLAGRNTGELFF
TRBJ2-7 TRBV5-1 - - TGCGCCAGCAGCTTGGGGCAGGGGAATGACGAGCAGTACTTC CASSLGQGNDEQYF
TRBJ1-1 TRBV6-5 TRBD1 once TGTGCCAGCAGTACAGGGGGCACTGAAGCTTTCTTT CASSTGGTEAFF
TRBJ2-7 TRBV30 - - TGTGCCTGGAGTGGCCTAGCCGGTGAGCAGTACTTC CAWSGLAGEQYF
TRBJ2-2 TRBV14 - once TGTGCCAGCAGCCAAGATATCGAGGGCCCCGGGGAGCTGTTTTTT CASSQDIEGPGELFF
TRBJ2-7 TRBV10-3 - - TGTGCCATCAGTGAGGGACCCCCGGAGCAGTACTTC CAISEGPPEQYF
TRBJ2-3 TRBV24-1 TRBD2 - TGTGCCACCAGTGGCCTAGCGGGGGGGATTAGCACAGATACGCAGTATTTT CATSGLAGGISTDTQYF
TRBJ2-7 TRBV4-1 - few TGCGCCAGCAGCCAAGTTGATGCGGCGGAAGGTGACTACGAGCAGTACTTC CASSQVDAAEGDYEQYF
TRBJ2-1 TRBV3-1/TRBV3-2 - - TGTGCCAGCAGCCTTCCCAGCTTAAAGAACAATGAGCAGTTCTTC CASSLPSLKNNEQFF
TRBJ1-2 TRBV7-2 - once TGTGCCAGCAGCTCCACAGGGTTGGATGGCTACACCTTC CASSSTGLDGYTF
TRBJ2-1 TRBV19 - - TGTGCCAGTGCCCAGGTATCCTCCTACAATGAGCAGTTCTTC CASAQVSSYNEQFF
TRBJ2-1 TRBV5-1 TRBD2 - TGCGCCAGCAGCTGGCTTCCGGGACTAGCCGGACCCCCGGAGTACAATGAGCAGTTCTTC CASSWLPGLAGPPEYNEQFF
TRBJ1-1 TRBV5-1 - - TGCGCCAGCAGCTTATGGAGTTCCGATGAAGCTTTCTTT CASSLWSSDEAFF
TRBJ2-1 TRBV7-2 TRBD1 - TGTGCCAGCAGCTTAAGACAGGGGTTTGGGGATGAGCAGTTCTTC CASSLRQGFGDEQFF
TRBJ1-6 TRBV6-4 - - TGTGCCAGGGACCCCGGGGCAGATGGACACGGGGGTAATTCACCCCTCCACTTT CARDPGADGHGGNSPLHF
TRBJ1-5 TRBV27 TRBD1 - TGTGCCAGCAGTTCGGTGTCAGGGGGCCTGGGTATTAGCAATCAGCCCCAGCATTTT CASSSVSGGLGISNQPQHF
TRBJ2-5 TRBV6-5 - - TGTGCCAGCAGAAATCAGGGGGGGATTAGAAAGACCCAGTACTTC CASRNQGGIRKTQYF
TRBJ2-5 TRBV12-3/TRBV12-4 - - TGTGCCAGCAGTGTAGGAGCGGAGACCCAGTACTTC CASSVGAETQYF
TRBJ2-7 TRBV19 TRBD1 - TGTGCCACTAAAGATCGGACAGGGGACGAGCAGTACTTC CATKDRTGDEQYF
TRBJ2-5 TRBV18 - - TGTGCCAGCTCCCGAGACGTAGGGGGGAAAGAGACCCAGTACTTC CASSRDVGGKETQYF
TRBJ2-5 TRBV11-2 - - TGTGCCAGCAGCTTAGAAGGAGGGAGGGAGACCCAGTACTTC CASSLEGGRETQYF
TRBJ1-5 TRBV6-2/TRBV6-3 - - TGTGCCAGCAGTTGGCCAGGGGCGATGGGAGTTAGCAATCAGCCCCAGCATTTT CASSWPGAMGVSNQPQHF
TRBJ2-1 TRBV6-5 TRBD1 - TGTGCCACCCAAGAGACAGGGCTATGGAATGAGCAGTTCTTC CATQETGLWNEQFF
TRBJ1-3 TRBV5-5 TRBD1 - TGTGCCAGCAGCTTCCGACAGGGAAGCGTAGCTGGAAACACCATATATTTT CASSFRQGSVAGNTIYF
TRBJ1-4 TRBV3-1/TRBV3-2 - - TGTGCCAGCAGCCATTACCCTGTTGAAAAACTGTTTTTT CASSHYPVEKLFF
TRBJ1-1 TRBV13 - - TGTGCCAGCAGCACTTCACAGCTACGGGCTGAAGCTTTCTTT CASSTSQLRAEAFF
TRBJ2-2 TRBV5-4 - - TGTGCCAGCAGCTTGGGATCCGGGAACACCGGGGAGCTGTTTTTT CASSLGSGNTGELFF
TRBJ2-7 TRBV3-1/TRBV3-2 - - TGTGCCAGCAGCCAAGAGAGGGAGCAGTACTTC CASSQEREQYF
TRBJ2-7 TRBV27 TRBD1 - TGTGCCAGCAGTTCCCGACAGGGGGAAGGTTCCTACGAGCAGTACTTC CASSSRQGEGSYEQYF
TRBJ2-7 TRBV3-1/TRBV3-2 - - TGTGCCAGCAGCCCGGGGCGGGGTTCCTACGAGCAGTACTTC CASSPGRGSYEQYF
TRBJ2-1 TRBV5-1 - - TGCGCCAGCAGCTTGGAGGCTAGCAGCCTATACAATGAGCAGTTCTTC CASSLEASSLYNEQFF
TRBJ2-7 TRBV5-6 - few TGTGCCAGCAGCTTATTCAAAAGCTCCTACGAGCAGTACTTC CASSLFKSSYEQYF
TRBJ2-3 TRBV2 TRBD1 - TGTGCCAGCAGTGAGGGACAGGGGGGCATTAGCACAGATACGCAGTATTTT CASSEGQGGISTDTQYF
TRBJ1-2 TRBV27 TRBD1 - TGTGCCAGCAGTGTTCAACAGGGGGGTAACTATGGCTACACCTTC CASSVQQGGNYGYTF
TRBJ2-6 TRBV9 TRBD1 - TGTGCCAGCAGCGAGGACAGGGAAATAGCTGGGGCCAACGTCCTGACTTTC CASSEDREIAGANVLTF
TRBJ2-7 TRBV2 - - TGTGCCAGCATCGAAGGCAGGGCCCCTTCCTACGAGCAGTACTTC CASIEGRAPSYEQYF
TRBJ2-6 TRBV2 TRBD2 - TGTGCCAGCAGTGGCCCTAGCGGGAGAACCACCAGGAGCTCTGGGGCCAACGTCCTGACTTTC CASSGPSGRTTRSSGANVLTF
TRBJ1-2 TRBV20-1 - - TGCAGTGCCCCCGGCTATGGCTACACCTTC CSAPGYGYTF
TRBJ1-2 TRBV5-6 TRBD1 - TGTGCCAGCACTCTACAGGGGCTTAACTATGGCTACACCTTC CASTLQGLNYGYTF
TRBJ2-2 TRBV3-1/TRBV3-2 TRBD2 - TGTGCCAGCACCCCACAGAGGACTAGCGGGAGGAACACCGGGGAGCTGTTTTTT CASTPQRTSGRNTGELFF
TRBJ1-6 TRBV11-2 TRBD1 - TGTGCCAGCACCCCACAGGGGAATAATTCACCCCTCCACTTT CASTPQGNNSPLHF
TRBJ1-5 TRBV6-1 - few TGTGCCAGCAGTGAGATGGTTCAGCCCCAGCATTTT CASSEMVQPQHF
TRBJ2-6 TRBV4-1 - - TGCGCCAGCAGCCAAGTCTTCCAGGGTTCTGGGGCCAACGTCCTGACTTTC CASSQVFQGSGANVLTF
TRBJ1-1 TRBV7-7 TRBD1 - TGTGCTAGCAGCTTAGCCAGGGGGACTGAAGCTTTCTTT CASSLARGTEAFF
TRBJ1-5 TRBV19 - - TGTGCCAGTAGTATAGTGGGGGGGAGTGGCAATCAGCCCCAGCATTTT CASSIVGGSGNQPQHF
TRBJ1-2 TRBV24-1 TRBD1 - TGTGCCACCAGTCCGGGACAGGGAAGCGGCTACACCTTC CATSPGQGSGYTF